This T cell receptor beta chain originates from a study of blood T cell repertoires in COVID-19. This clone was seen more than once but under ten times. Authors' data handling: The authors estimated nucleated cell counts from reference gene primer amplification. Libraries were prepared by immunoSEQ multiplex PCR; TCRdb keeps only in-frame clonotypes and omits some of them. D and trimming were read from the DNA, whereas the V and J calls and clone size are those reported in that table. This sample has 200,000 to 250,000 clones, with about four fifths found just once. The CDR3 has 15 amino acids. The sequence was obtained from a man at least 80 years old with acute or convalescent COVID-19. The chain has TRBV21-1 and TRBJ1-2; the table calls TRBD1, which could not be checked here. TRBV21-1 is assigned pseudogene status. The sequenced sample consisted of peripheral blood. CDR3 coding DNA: TGTGCCAGCAGCAAATTACGCAGGGGCGCCTATGGCTACACCTTC. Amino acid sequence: CASSKLRRGAYGYTF.